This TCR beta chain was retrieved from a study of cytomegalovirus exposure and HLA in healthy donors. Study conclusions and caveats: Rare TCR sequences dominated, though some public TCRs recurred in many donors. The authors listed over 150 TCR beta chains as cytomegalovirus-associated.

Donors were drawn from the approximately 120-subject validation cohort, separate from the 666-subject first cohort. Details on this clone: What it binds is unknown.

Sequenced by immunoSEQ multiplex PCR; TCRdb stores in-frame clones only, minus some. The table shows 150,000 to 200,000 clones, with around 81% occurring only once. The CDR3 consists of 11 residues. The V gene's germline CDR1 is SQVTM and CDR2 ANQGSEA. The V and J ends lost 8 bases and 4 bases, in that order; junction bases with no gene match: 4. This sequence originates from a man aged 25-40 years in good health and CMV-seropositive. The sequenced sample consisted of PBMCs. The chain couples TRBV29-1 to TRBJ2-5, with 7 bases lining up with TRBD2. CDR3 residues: CSHTGGETQYF. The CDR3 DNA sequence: TGCAGCCACACGGGGGGAGAGACCCAGTACTTC. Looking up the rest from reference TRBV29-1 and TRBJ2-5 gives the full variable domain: SAVISQKPSRDICQRGTSLTIQCQVDSQVTMMFWYRQQPGQSLTLIATANQGSEATYESGFVIDKFPISRPNLTFSTLTVSNMSPEDSSIYLCSHTGGETQYFGPGTRLLVL.